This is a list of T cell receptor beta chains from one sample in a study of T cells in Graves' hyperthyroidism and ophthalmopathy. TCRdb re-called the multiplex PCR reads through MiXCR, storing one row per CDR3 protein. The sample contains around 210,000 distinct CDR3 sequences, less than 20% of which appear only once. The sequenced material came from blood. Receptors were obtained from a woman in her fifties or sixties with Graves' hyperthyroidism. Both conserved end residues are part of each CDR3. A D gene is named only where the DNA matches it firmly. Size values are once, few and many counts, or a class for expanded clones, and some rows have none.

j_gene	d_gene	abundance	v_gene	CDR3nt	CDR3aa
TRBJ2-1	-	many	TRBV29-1	TGCAGCGGAGGACTGTACAATGAGCAGTTCTTC	CSGGLYNEQFF
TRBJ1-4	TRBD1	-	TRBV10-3	TGTGCCATCAGGGATACCGGGACAGGGCCCTCAACTAATGAAAAACTGTTTTTT	CAIRDTGTGPSTNEKLFF
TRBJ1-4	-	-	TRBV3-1	TGTGCCAGCAGCTACAGGGTTGAAAAACTGTTTTTT	CASSYRVEKLFF
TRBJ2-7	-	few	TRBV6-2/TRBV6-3	TGTGCCAGCAGTTACACGACTAGGGGAGCGCAATACGAGCAGTACTTC	CASSYTTRGAQYEQYF
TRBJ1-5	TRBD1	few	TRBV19	TGTGCCAGTAAGGAGGGGACAGGGGGTCAGCCCCAGCATTTT	CASKEGTGGQPQHF
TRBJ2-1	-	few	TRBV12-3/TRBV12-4	TGTGCCAGCACCGGAAGAAATGAGCAGTTCTTC	CASTGRNEQFF
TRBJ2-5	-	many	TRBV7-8	TGTGCCAGCAGCTTAGGCGGTAGCGGAGGTATCCAAGAGACCCAGTACTTC	CASSLGGSGGIQETQYF
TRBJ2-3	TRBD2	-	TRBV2	TGTGCCAGCGGGGGGGAATTCACAGATACGCAGTATTTT	CASGGEFTDTQYF
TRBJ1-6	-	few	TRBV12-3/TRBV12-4	TGTGCCAGCAGTACCAGGGGTGGAAATTCACCCCTCCACTTT	CASSTRGGNSPLHF
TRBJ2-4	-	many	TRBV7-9	TGTGCCAGCAGCTTGTACAGCGCCAAAAACATTCAGTACTTC	CASSLYSAKNIQYF
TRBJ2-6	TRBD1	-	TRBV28	TGTGCCAGCAGCACAGGGGCCCTGAGCTCTGGGGCCAACGTCCTGACTTTC	CASSTGALSSGANVLTF
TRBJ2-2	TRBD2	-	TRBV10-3	TGTGCCATCAGCGGACTAGCGGGGGGGACCGGGGAGCTGTTTTTT	CAISGLAGGTGELFF
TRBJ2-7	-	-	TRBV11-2	TGTGCCAGGTCAGTTGACTACGAGCAGTACTTC	CARSVDYEQYF
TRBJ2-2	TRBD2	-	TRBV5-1	TGCGCCAGCAGCCCGGGACTAGCGGACACCGGGGAGCTGTTTTTT	CASSPGLADTGELFF
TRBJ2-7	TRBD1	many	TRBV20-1	TGCAGTGCTACGGGACAGGGGAACCACGAGCAGTACTTC	CSATGQGNHEQYF
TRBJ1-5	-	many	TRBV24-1	TGTGCCACCAGTGATTTGGGGGGTAGGCAGCCCCAGCATTTT	CATSDLGGRQPQHF
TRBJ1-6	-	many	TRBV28	TGTGCCAGCAGTCCCCCGGGCCAGGGGTCACCCCTCCACTTT	CASSPPGQGSPLHF
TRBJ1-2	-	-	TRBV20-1	TGCAGTGCTAGAGATCAAAAAGCGTCGGTACCTAACTATGGCTACACCTTC	CSARDQKASVPNYGYTF
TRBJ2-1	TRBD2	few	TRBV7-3	TGTGCCAGCAGCTATGCGGGACTAAACAATGAGCAGTTCTTC	CASSYAGLNNEQFF
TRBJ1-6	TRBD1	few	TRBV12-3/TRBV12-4	TGTGCCAGCAGTTCCCCGACAGGGCGGGGATCACCCCTCCACTTT	CASSSPTGRGSPLHF
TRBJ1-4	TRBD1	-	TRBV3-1	TGTGCCAGCAGCCAGAAGGGACAGATTTCTGAAAAACTGTTTTTT	CASSQKGQISEKLFF
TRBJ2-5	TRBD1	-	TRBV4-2	TGTGCCAGCAGCCAAGATGGTGCAGGGGGCGGTGGGGAGACCCAGTACTTC	CASSQDGAGGGGETQYF
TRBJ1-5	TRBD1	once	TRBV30	TGTGCCTGGGGGGAACAGGGGAGCAATCAGCCCCAGCATTTT	CAWGEQGSNQPQHF
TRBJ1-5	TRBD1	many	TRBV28	TGTGCCAGCAGCCATATTTCGGGACAGGTCAATCAGCCCCAGCATTTT	CASSHISGQVNQPQHF
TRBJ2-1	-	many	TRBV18	TGTGCCAGCTCACCACCTCTTTCCCCAATTCTTGGCGATGAGCAGTTCTTC	CASSPPLSPILGDEQFF
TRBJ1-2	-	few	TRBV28	TGTGCCAGCAGTTTACTGGGAAGCTATGGCTACACCTTC	CASSLLGSYGYTF
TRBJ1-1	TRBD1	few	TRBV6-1	TGTGCCAGCAGGGTAGACAGGGGAGCTGAAGCTTTCTTT	CASRVDRGAEAFF
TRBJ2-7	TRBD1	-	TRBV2	TGTGCCAGCAGTGAGGACAGGGTCAACGAGCAGTACTTC	CASSEDRVNEQYF
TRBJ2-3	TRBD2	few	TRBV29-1	TGCAGCGTTAGGGCTAGCGGGGCACCTAGCACAGATACGCAGTATTTT	CSVRASGAPSTDTQYF
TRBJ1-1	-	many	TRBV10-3	TGTGCCATCAGTGAGTCCGGGGGGCAAACTGAAGCTTTCTTT	CAISESGGQTEAFF
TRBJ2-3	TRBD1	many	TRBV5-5	TGTGCCAGCAGCGGTACAGGGGGCCCCGCAGATACGCAGTATTTT	CASSGTGGPADTQYF
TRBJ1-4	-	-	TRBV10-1	TGCGCCAGCTCGGGGACAACTCGGGAAAAACTGTTTTTT	CASSGTTREKLFF
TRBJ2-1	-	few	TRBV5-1	TGCGCCAGCAGCTTGGCCCCTAGCAGGACATACAATGAGCAGTTCTTC	CASSLAPSRTYNEQFF
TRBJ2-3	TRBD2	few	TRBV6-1	TGTGCCAGCAGTGCAAGGACTAGCGGGACTAGCACAGATACGCAGTATTTT	CASSARTSGTSTDTQYF
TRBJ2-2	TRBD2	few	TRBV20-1	TGCAGTGCTAGAGAAACAGGACTAGCGGGAGTTGGCGGGGAGCTGTTTTTT	CSARETGLAGVGGELFF
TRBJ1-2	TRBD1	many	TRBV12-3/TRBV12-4	TGTGCCAGCACCCCCGGGACAGCTTTTAACTATGGCTACACCTTC	CASTPGTAFNYGYTF
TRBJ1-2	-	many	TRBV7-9	TGTGCCAGCAGCTCAAGAGGGACTCGGCCCTATGGCTACACCTTC	CASSSRGTRPYGYTF
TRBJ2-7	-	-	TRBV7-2	TGTGCCAGCAGCTTGTCCGGGACTGATACCTACGAGCAGTACTTC	CASSLSGTDTYEQYF
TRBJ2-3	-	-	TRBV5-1	TGCGCCAGCGGCTTAAAAATTAAACCTAGCACAGATACGCAGTATTTT	CASGLKIKPSTDTQYF
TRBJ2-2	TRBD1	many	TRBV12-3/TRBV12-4	TGTGCCAGCAGTTTCACAGGGGCGCATAGCACCGGGGAGCTGTTTTTT	CASSFTGAHSTGELFF
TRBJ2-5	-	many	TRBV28	TGTGCCAGCAGTTTATCCGTCAAGAGAGGGACTGGGAATGAGACCCAGTACTTC	CASSLSVKRGTGNETQYF
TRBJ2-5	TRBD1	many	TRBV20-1	TGCAGTGGGAGACGACAGGGACGGGGGACCCAGTACTTC	CSGRRQGRGTQYF
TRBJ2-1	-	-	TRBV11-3	TGTGCCAGCAGCTTAAGAAGGGGACCACGCTACAATGAGCAGTTCTTC	CASSLRRGPRYNEQFF
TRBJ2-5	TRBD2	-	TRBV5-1	TGCGCCAGCAGCTTAATGACTAGCGGGAGTGAGACCCAGTACTTC	CASSLMTSGSETQYF
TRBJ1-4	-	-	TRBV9	TGTGCCAGCAGCGTAGAGGGGTCGGATGAAAAACTGTTTTTT	CASSVEGSDEKLFF
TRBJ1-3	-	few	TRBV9	TGTGCCAGCAGCGCCGGAAACTCTGGAAACACCATATATTTT	CASSAGNSGNTIYF
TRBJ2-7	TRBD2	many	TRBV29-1	TGCAGCGTGAGCACCAGCGGGAGATCCTACGAGCAGTACTTC	CSVSTSGRSYEQYF
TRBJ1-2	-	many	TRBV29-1	TGCAGCGTTGAAGCCCATTATGGCTACACCTTC	CSVEAHYGYTF
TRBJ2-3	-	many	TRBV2	TGTGCCAGCAGTGAGGCCCCAGGGAAAGATACGCAGTATTTT	CASSEAPGKDTQYF
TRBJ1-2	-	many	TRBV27	TGTGCCAGCAGTTTATCCGCAGGGTCTAGTGGCTACACCTTC	CASSLSAGSSGYTF
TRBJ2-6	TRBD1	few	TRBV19	TGTGCCAGTAGATCAACGACAGGGTATGGGGCCAACGTCCTGACTTTC	CASRSTTGYGANVLTF
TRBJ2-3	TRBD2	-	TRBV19	TGTGCCAGTAGACTAGCGGGGACCACAGATACGCAGTATTTT	CASRLAGTTDTQYF
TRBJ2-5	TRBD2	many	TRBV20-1	TGCAGTTTAATAGCGGGAGGGCCGGTGTTAATAGGAGAGACCCAGTACTTC	CSLIAGGPVLIGETQYF
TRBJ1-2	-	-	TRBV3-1	TGTGCCAGCAGCCAAGGTTCAGGGATAATAGGTGGCTACACCTTC	CASSQGSGIIGGYTF